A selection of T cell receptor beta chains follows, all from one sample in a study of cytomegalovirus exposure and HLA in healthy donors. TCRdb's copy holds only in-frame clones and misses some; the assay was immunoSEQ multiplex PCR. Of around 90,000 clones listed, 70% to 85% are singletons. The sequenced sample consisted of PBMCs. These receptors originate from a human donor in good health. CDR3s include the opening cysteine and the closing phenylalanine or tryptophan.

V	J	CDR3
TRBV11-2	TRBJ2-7	CASSWAGAYEQYF
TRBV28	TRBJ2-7	CASSPPVRGRLYF
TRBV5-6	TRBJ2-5	CASSLQGRETQYF
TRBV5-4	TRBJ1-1	CASSLVEQGARAFF
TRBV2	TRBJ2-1	CASSDQGLAVYNEQFF
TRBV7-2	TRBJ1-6	CASSLAHQGSPLHF
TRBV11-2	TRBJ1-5	CASSSGQGAPSNQPQHF
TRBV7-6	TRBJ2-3	CASSSLAGGPDTQYF
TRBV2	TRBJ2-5	CASSEAGRSQETQYF
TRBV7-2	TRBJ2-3	CASSLAPAGGSDTQYF